Presented here are 15 T cell receptor beta chains from one specimen sequenced in a study of CD8 T cells in Susac syndrome. After extraction with the RNeasy kit, roughly 0.45 to 1 ug of the RNA was reverse transcribed using random hexamers. MiXCR was run by TCRdb on the immunoSEQ multiplex PCR reads, yielding one entry per CDR3 protein. The sample has about 85,000 distinct CDR3 sequences, over 90% seen once. The sequenced sample consisted of CD8+ T cells from PBMCs. The receptor source for this set is a human donor in good health.

The chain employs TRBV6-5 and TRBJ2-7; D gene unclear. This CDR3 is built from 16 residues. The V end lost 0 bases, the J end lost 2 bases, and 14 bases lay between the germline ends. Germline CDR1 MNHEY, CDR2 SVGAGI. The CDR3 region is CASSYSLKAVTYEQYF. In nucleotides, the CDR3 is TGTGCCAGCAGTTACTCCTTAAAGGCAGTTACCTACGAGCAGTACTTC.

This chain links TRBV7-2 with TRBJ2-3, with TRBD2 matching 13 bases. The CDR3 is 16 amino acids. From germline, CDR1 is SGHTA and CDR2 FQGNSA. Trimming took 3 bases from V and 9 from J; bases not matched to a gene: 9. The chain's CDR3 is CASSLETSGRLVTQYF. DNA of the CDR3: TGTGCCAGCAGCTTGGAGACTAGCGGGAGGCTCGTCACGCAGTATTTT.

This chain uses TRBV6-1 with TRBJ2-1; 7 nucleotides match TRBD1. Germline CDR1 and CDR2: MNHNS and SASEGT. The CDR3 is 15 residues long. The J segment lost 9 bases and the V segment lost 0 bases, leaving 8 bases of the junction unmatched. The CDR3 DNA reads as TGTGCCAGCAGTGAAGCGCCACAGGGGTGGGGTGAGCAGTTCTTC. Its protein product is CASSEAPQGWGEQFF.

This clonotype was recorded once. The chain recombines TRBV6-5 with TRBJ1-2; no clear D gene. Germline lookup yields CDR1 MNHEY and CDR2 SVGAGI. The CDR3 spans 16 residues. Between the trimmed V and J ends, which lost 2 bases and 4 bases, there was a span of 17 bases. In nucleotides, the CDR3 is TGTGCCAGCAGTTACGGTGGGCCAGGACCCTCCTATGGCTACACCTTC. This encodes CASSYGGPGPSYGYTF.

The chain combines TRBV28 with TRBJ1-2, with a tentative D call TRBD1 (5 bases). The CDR3 is 16 residues long. V was trimmed by 6 bases and J by 6 bases, leaving 23 bases between them. In germline, CDR1 is MDHEN, CDR2 SYDVKM. The CDR3 reads CASSLLSSRGRDGYTF. Here the CDR3 DNA reads TGTGCCAGCAGCCTTTTATCTAGCCGGGGCAGGGATGGCTACACCTTC.

The rearrangement joins TRBV9 to TRBJ2-5, with 8 bases fitting TRBD2. This CDR3 comprises 14 residues. CDR1 SGDLS and CDR2 YYNGEE come from the germline V gene. The junction had 5 bases not matched to a gene; V was cut back by 4 bases and J by 3 bases. CDR3 region: CASSTSGAEETQYF. The CDR3 bases are TGTGCCAGCAGCACTAGCGGAGCAGAAGAGACCCAGTACTTC.

The V gene is TRBV14, the J gene TRBJ2-5; 10 bases fit TRBD1. The ends lost 4 bases at V and 5 bases at J; junction bases unmatched: 4. CDR3 size: 14 residues. Germline V gives CDR1 SGHDN, CDR2 FVKESK. In DNA form, the CDR3 reads TGTGCCAGCAGCCTGGGACAGGGGCTGGAGACCCAGTACTTC. Translated: CASSLGQGLETQYF.

The CDR3 coding sequence is TGTGCCAGCAGCCGTACTGAGCAGTTCTTC. The encoded protein is CASSRTEQFF. The chain uses TRBV7-9 and TRBJ2-1; D not resolved. Deletions cut 5 bases from V and 9 bases from J, with 5 bases between. Germline V gene lookup returns CDR1 SEHNR and CDR2 FQNEAQ (reference sequence). The CDR3 spans 10 residues.

The V gene is TRBV7-9, the J gene TRBJ2-5; D uncertain. The ends were cut back, 2 bases at V and 5 bases at J, with 12 bases in the middle. This CDR3 contains 14 residues. Germline CDR1 SEHNR, CDR2 FQNEAQ (reference sequence). The CDR3 reads CASSLPQARETQYF. CDR3 DNA sequence: TGTGCCAGCAGCTTACCGCAGGCGAGGGAGACCCAGTACTTC.

This chain links TRBV6-2 or TRBV6-3 with TRBJ2-1; possibly TRBD1 for D (5 bases). V lost 6 bases to trimming and J lost 3 bases, with 15 bases between them. This CDR3 is 15 amino acids long. Germline V gives CDR1 MNHEY, CDR2 SVGEGT. This CDR3 is CASSGLQVVYNEQFF. The CDR3 DNA reads TGTGCCAGCAGCGGATTACAGGTTGTCTACAATGAGCAGTTCTTC.

The chain is built from TRBV18 and TRBJ1-1; 11 nucleotides align to TRBD1. This CDR3 has 15 residues. Looked up from germline, CDR1 is KGHSH and CDR2 is LQKENI. V gave up 2 bases and J gave up 4 bases; unmatched junction bases: 3. The DNA for the CDR3 is TGTGCCAGCTCACCATTCGGGACAGGGGGCACTGAAGCTTTCTTT. Protein: CASSPFGTGGTEAFF.

The chain recombines TRBV20-1 with TRBJ2-1, with 10 bases identical to TRBD1. Trimming took 4 bases from V and 8 from J; bases not matched to a gene: 11. Germline V gives CDR1 DFQATT, CDR2 SNEGSKA (reference sequence). CDR3 length equals 15 residues. DNA of the CDR3: TGCAGTGCTACCACCGGGACAGGGGAGAGGGATGAGCAGTTCTTC. Its protein product is CSATTGTGERDEQFF.

The rearrangement uses TRBV29-1 and TRBJ1-2; D perhaps matches TRBD1 (5 bases). This CDR3 comprises 15 residues. Trimming took 0 bases from V and 3 from J, leaving 14 bases between them. Germline V gene lookup returns CDR1 SQVTM and CDR2 ANQGSEA. In nucleotides, the CDR3 is TGCAGCGTTGAAGATGAGGGGCGAGAACACTATGGCTACACCTTC. This gives the protein CSVEDEGREHYGYTF.

This chain connects TRBV12-3 or TRBV12-4 to TRBJ2-1; D unclear. The CDR3 is 13 residues long. With 10 bases removed from V and 8 bases from J, the gap between germline ends came to 18 bases. In DNA, the CDR3 is TGTGCCATCTCGCCGGCATCGTTAGATGAGCAGTTCTTC. Protein sequence: CAISPASLDEQFF.

The chain employs TRBV2 and TRBJ2-6, with D uncertain. CDR1 is SNHLY and CDR2 is FYNNEI in the germline V gene. The length of the CDR3 is 14 residues. V lost 6 bases, J lost 2 bases, and 8 bases lay in between. The CDR3 here is CASSRPTGANVLTF. The CDR3 nucleotides are TGTGCCAGCAGCCGACCCACTGGGGCCAACGTCCTGACTTTC.